This T cell receptor (beta chain) derives from a study of Ad26.COV2.S vaccination and SARS-CoV-2 variants. In the study overall: The vaccine Ad26.COV2.S was put into the muscle once, or twice with 56 days between. Study findings and constraints: For non-spike TCRs, breadth in vaccine recipients resembled that in placebo recipients.

CDR1 is SGHTA, CDR2 FQGNSA, per germline. V lost 2 bases to trimming and J lost 9 bases, with 11 bases between them. The CDR3 spans 12 residues. The treatment denotes: about 20 received Ad26.COV2.S at low or high dose, single or two shots; roughly 5 received placebo; per-sample allocation not given. At day 63 after the first vaccine or placebo injection, samples were drawn. Regarding this clone: What it binds is unknown.

Some clones are missing from TCRdb's copy, which holds only in-frame ones; the method was immunoSEQ multiplex PCR. The sample yields hundreds of thousands of clones, around nine tenths seen once. This material consisted of peripheral blood, taken in a trial of Ad26.COV2.S vaccine versus placebo. This TCR was recovered from a person aged 18-65 years who received the Ad26.COV2.S COVID-19 vaccine or a placebo. J is TRBJ2-7 and V is TRBV7-2; weak D call: TRBD2 (7 bases). CDR3 nucleotide sequence: TGTGCCAGCAGCTTATGGGGGGGCTTGCAGTACTTC. Protein: CASSLWGGLQYF.